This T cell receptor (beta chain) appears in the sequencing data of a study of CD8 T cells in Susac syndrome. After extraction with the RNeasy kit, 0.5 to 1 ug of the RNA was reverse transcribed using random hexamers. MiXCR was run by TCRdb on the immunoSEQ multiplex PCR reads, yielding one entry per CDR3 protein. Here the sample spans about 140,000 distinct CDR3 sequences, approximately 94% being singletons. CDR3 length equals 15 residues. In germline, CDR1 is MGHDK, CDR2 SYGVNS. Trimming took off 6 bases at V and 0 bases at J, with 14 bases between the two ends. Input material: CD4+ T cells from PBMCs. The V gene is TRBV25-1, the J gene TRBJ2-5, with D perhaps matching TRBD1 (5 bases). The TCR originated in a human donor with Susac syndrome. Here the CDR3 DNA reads TGTGCCAGCAGCCGTACCCGGACAAACCAAGAGACCCAGTACTTC. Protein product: CASSRTRTNQETQYF.